This TCR beta chain is drawn from a study of regulatory T cells in long-lasting Graves disease. Time point described: newly diagnosed GD, antithyroid drugs for less than 3 months. TCR sequences were obtained from RNA taken from PBMCs. Construction of the TCR beta libraries employed iRepertoire HTBI primers in conjunction with Arm-PCR of CDR3 regions. MiXCR was run by TCRdb on the multiplex PCR reads, yielding one entry per CDR3 protein. This table holds 580,000 or so distinct CDR3 sequences, roughly 15% found once. V gave up 4 bases and J gave up 5 bases, with 11 bases separating them. Germline values: CDR1 MNHNS, CDR2 SASEGT. This CDR3 has 13 residues. This clonotype has more than one count but fewer than ten. A further study also used this sample, focusing on T cells in Graves' hyperthyroidism and ophthalmopathy. Per that study: Using the HTBI primer set, a first-round RT-PCR was run on the TCR CDR3. Most expanded thyroid clonotypes above 0.001 also appeared in blood.

This chain joins TRBV6-1 and TRBJ1-1; D remains ambiguous. The TCR was taken from a man in his late teens or twenties with Graves disease. Sequences were derived from peripheral blood mononuclear cells (PBMCs), sampled at new diagnosis, from a patient treated with antithyroid drugs. CDR3 DNA: TGTGCCAGCAGTGGAGGGCTGGATACTGAAGCTTTCTTT. It specifies CASSGGLDTEAFF.